This paragraph covers one T cell receptor beta chain sequence. This record belongs to a study of cytotoxic CD8 clonotypes in ibrutinib-treated CLL. The CDR3 length is 13 residues. From germline, CDR1 is SGHRS and CDR2 YFSETQ. V lost 4 bases and J lost 8, with 13 bases in between. This table comes from immunoSEQ multiplex PCR, and its TCRdb copy is limited to in-frame clones, with some not included. The repertoire has nearly 100,000 clones, around 80% of them found once; the top ten carry under 35%. This TCR derives from a human donor with chronic lymphocytic leukemia. The chain recombines TRBV5-1 with TRBJ2-1; tentative D call: TRBD1 (5 bases). Sequenced material: PBMCs, taken after 12 months of ibrutinib treatment. CDR3 DNA: TGCGCCAGCAGCAGCTCAGGGTTCGATGAGCAGTTCTTC. As protein: CASSSSGFDEQFF.